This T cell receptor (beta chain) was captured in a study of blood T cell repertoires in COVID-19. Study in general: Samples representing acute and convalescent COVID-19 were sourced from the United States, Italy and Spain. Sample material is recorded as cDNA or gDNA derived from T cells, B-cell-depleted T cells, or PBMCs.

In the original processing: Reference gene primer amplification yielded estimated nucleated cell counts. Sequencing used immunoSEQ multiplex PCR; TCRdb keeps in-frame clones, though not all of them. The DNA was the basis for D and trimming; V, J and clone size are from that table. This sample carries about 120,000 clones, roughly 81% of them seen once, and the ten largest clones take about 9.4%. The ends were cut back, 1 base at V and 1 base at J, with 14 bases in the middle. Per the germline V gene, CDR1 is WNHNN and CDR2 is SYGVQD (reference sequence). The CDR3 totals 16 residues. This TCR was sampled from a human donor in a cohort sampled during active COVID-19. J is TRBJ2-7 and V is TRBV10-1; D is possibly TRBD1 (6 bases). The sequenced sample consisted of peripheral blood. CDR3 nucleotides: TGCGCCAGCAGTGAGTTTCAGGGGTATAAGTCCTACGAGCAGTACTTC. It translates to CASSEFQGYKSYEQYF.